These T cell receptor beta chains were read from a single sample in a study of glioma-infiltrating T cells after dendritic cell vaccination. Libraries were prepared by immunoSEQ multiplex PCR; TCRdb keeps only in-frame clonotypes and omits some of them. This sample has some 100,000 clones, with 70% to 90% found just once. The input for sequencing was blood, taken before dendritic cell vaccination. These receptor sequences come from a human donor with glioblastoma. The CDR3 runs from the conserved cysteine through the conserved F or W. A D gene is named only where the DNA matches it firmly. Size is omitted from some rows. Given values are once, few, many or a class for expanded clones.

size,V,D,J,length,DNA,CDR3
few,TRBV28,.,TRBJ1-4,15,TGTGCCAGCAGTTTATTGTTCGGTGAGAATGAAAAACTGTTTTTT,CASSLLFGENEKLFF
.,TRBV10-1,.,TRBJ1-2,13,TGCGCCAGCAGTGAGTCGGGATCACCGGGGTACACCTTC,CASSESGSPGYTF
.,TRBV7-9,.,TRBJ2-5,15,TGTGCCAGCAGCTTAGGACAGTACCGACAAGAGACCCAGTACTTC,CASSLGQYRQETQYF
.,TRBV7-9,TRBD1,TRBJ1-1,14,TGTGCCAGCAGCCCCAGACAGGGTGGGACTGAAGCTTTCTTT,CASSPRQGGTEAFF
.,TRBV15,.,TRBJ1-1,13,TGTGCCACCAGCAGAGCAGGGATTGAGGAAGCTTTCTTT,CATSRAGIEEAFF
.,TRBV30,.,TRBJ1-4,16,TGTGCCCTAGGAAGGGACACCCTTGCAACTAATGAAAAACTGTTTTTT,CALGRDTLATNEKLFF
.,TRBV2,TRBD2,TRBJ2-7,15,TGTGCCAGCAACCCCGGACTAGCGGGACCCTACGAGCAGTACTTC,CASNPGLAGPYEQYF
.,TRBV15,.,TRBJ1-2,14,TGTGCCACCAGCAGAGAGCCAGGGGACTATGGCTACACCTTC,CATSREPGDYGYTF
once,TRBV2,TRBD1,TRBJ1-1,13,TGTGCCAGCGCCGGGACAGGGGCCACTGAAGCTTTCTTT,CASAGTGATEAFF
.,TRBV27,TRBD2,TRBJ2-3,18,TGTGCCAGCAGTCGAAAGACTAGCGGAACTCCCACTGCAGATACGCAGTATTTT,CASSRKTSGTPTADTQYF
.,TRBV20-1,.,TRBJ1-2,11,TGCAGTGCTAGAGAAGGGGCTGGCTACACCTTC,CSAREGAGYTF
once,TRBV5-1,TRBD1,TRBJ2-7,17,TGCGCCAGCAGCTTGATCGCCGGGACAGGGGTAGACTACGAGCAGTACTTC,CASSLIAGTGVDYEQYF
once,TRBV19,.,TRBJ1-2,13,TGTGCCAGTAGTATAGATTACGGTTATGGCTACACCTTC,CASSIDYGYGYTF
.,TRBV6-5,.,TRBJ2-3,16,TGTGCCAGCAGTTACACTTGGGGCGGTAGCACAGATACGCAGTATTTT,CASSYTWGGSTDTQYF
.,TRBV4-1,TRBD1,TRBJ2-7,16,TGCGCCAGCAGCCAAGGATGGGGACAGGGTGACTACGAGCAGTACTTC,CASSQGWGQGDYEQYF
.,TRBV9,TRBD1,TRBJ1-3,15,TGTGCCAGCAGCGTCCAGGGGGCGGCTGGAAACACCATATATTTT,CASSVQGAAGNTIYF